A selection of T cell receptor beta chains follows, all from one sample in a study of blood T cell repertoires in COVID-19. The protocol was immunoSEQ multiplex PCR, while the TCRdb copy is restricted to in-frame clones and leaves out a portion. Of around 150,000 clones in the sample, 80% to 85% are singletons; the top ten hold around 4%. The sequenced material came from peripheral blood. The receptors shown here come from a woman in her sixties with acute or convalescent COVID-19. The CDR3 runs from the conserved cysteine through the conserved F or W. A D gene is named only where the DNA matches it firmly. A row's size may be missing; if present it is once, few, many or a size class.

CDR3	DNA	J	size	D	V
CASSWTSNEQFF	TGTGCCAGCAGTTGGACTAGCAATGAGCAGTTCTTC	TRBJ2-1	NA	TRBD2	TRBV6-2/TRBV6-3
CASSQVQGFSGGAHGYTF	TGCGCCAGCAGCCAAGTGCAGGGTTTTTCGGGGGGCGCCCATGGCTACACCTTC	TRBJ1-2	NA	NA	TRBV4-1
CASSPPYRAGTEAFF	TGTGCCAGCTCACCACCGTACAGGGCAGGGACTGAAGCTTTCTTT	TRBJ1-1	NA	NA	TRBV18
CATSSDFTGLYGYTF	TGTGCCACCAGCTCGGACTTTACGGGACTCTATGGCTACACCTTC	TRBJ1-2	NA	NA	TRBV24-1
CASSQERQFTDTQYF	TGCGCCAGCAGCCAAGAGAGACAGTTCACAGATACGCAGTATTTT	TRBJ2-3	NA	NA	TRBV4-3
CASSSLRDRDQPQHF	TGTGCCAGCAGCTCTCTCCGGGACAGGGATCAGCCCCAGCATTTT	TRBJ1-5	NA	TRBD1	TRBV6-2/TRBV6-3
CASRPASGTDTQYF	TGTGCCAGCAGACCCGCTAGCGGGACAGATACGCAGTATTTT	TRBJ2-3	NA	TRBD2	TRBV27
CASRRTAYTEAFF	TGTGCCAGCAGGCGGACAGCGTACACTGAAGCTTTCTTT	TRBJ1-1	NA	NA	TRBV6-5
CASSLAAGIIHEQYF	TGTGCCAGCAGCTTAGCAGCAGGGATAATCCACGAGCAGTACTTC	TRBJ2-7	NA	NA	TRBV7-6
CASSGRDRGTDEQFF	TGCGCCAGCAGCGGGCGGGACAGGGGAACGGATGAGCAGTTCTTC	TRBJ2-1	NA	TRBD1	TRBV5-1
CASSLGQDSYEQYF	TGTGCCAGCAGCTTAGGACAGGACTCCTACGAGCAGTACTTC	TRBJ2-7	NA	TRBD1	TRBV9
CASSPSRDRNQPQHF	TGTGCCAGCAGCCCCAGCCGGGACAGGAATCAGCCCCAGCATTTT	TRBJ1-5	NA	TRBD1	TRBV7-2
CASSRDASSYNEQFF	TGTGCCAGCAGCCGTGACGCTAGCTCCTACAATGAGCAGTTCTTC	TRBJ2-1	NA	NA	TRBV5-4
CASNDGQGSSYEQYF	TGTGCCAGCAACGATGGCCAGGGATCCTCCTACGAGCAGTACTTC	TRBJ2-7	NA	NA	TRBV5-4
CASSLGQGHQPQHF	TGTGCCAGCAGTCTGGGACAGGGGCATCAGCCCCAGCATTTT	TRBJ1-5	NA	TRBD1	TRBV28
CASSKTGPWTGWVLDEKLFF	TGTGCCAGCAGCAAAACGGGACCTTGGACAGGGTGGGTTTTAGACGAAAAACTGTTTTTT	TRBJ1-4	NA	NA	TRBV21-1
CASSLVLGALGEQFF	TGCGCCAGCAGCTTGGTCTTGGGGGCCCTCGGTGAGCAGTTCTTC	TRBJ2-1	NA	NA	TRBV5-1
CASRVMTGINQPQHF	TGTGCCAGCAGGGTAATGACAGGGATCAATCAGCCCCAGCATTTT	TRBJ1-5	NA	TRBD1	TRBV2
CASSQAGIYGYTF	TGCGCCAGCAGCCAGGCAGGTATCTATGGCTACACCTTC	TRBJ1-2	NA	NA	TRBV4-3
CASSLGHSSYNSPLHF	TGTGCCAGCAGCTTGGGACATAGCTCCTATAATTCACCCCTCCACTTT	TRBJ1-6	NA	NA	TRBV5-4
CASTLAGATDTQYF	TGTGCCAGCACTTTAGCGGGGGCCACAGATACGCAGTATTTT	TRBJ2-3	NA	TRBD2	TRBV6-5
CASRGQGSYEQYF	TGTGCCAGCAGGGGACAGGGGAGCTACGAGCAGTACTTC	TRBJ2-7	NA	TRBD1	TRBV12-3/TRBV12-4
CASSTGTGYGEQFF	TGTGCCAGCAGCACCGGGACAGGGTACGGTGAGCAGTTCTTC	TRBJ2-1	NA	TRBD1	TRBV9
CASSSSSYEQYF	TGTGCCAGCAGTTCCAGCTCCTACGAGCAGTACTTC	TRBJ2-7	NA	NA	TRBV2
CASSPPYTNTEAFF	TGTGCCAGCAGTCCGCCGTACACGAACACTGAAGCTTTCTTT	TRBJ1-1	NA	NA	TRBV28
CASSWGQGAGNEQFF	TGTGCCAGCAGCTGGGGACAGGGGGCAGGGAATGAGCAGTTCTTC	TRBJ2-1	NA	TRBD1	TRBV5-5
CASILPTGTNTEAFF	TGTGCCAGCATCCTACCGACCGGGACAAACACTGAAGCTTTCTTT	TRBJ1-1	NA	NA	TRBV28
CASSLTGNQPQHF	TGTGCCAGCAGCCTGACAGGGAATCAGCCCCAGCATTTT	TRBJ1-5	NA	TRBD1	TRBV7-8
CASSPQGAPNYGYTF	TGTGCCAGCAGCCCCCAGGGGGCGCCTAACTATGGCTACACCTTC	TRBJ1-2	NA	TRBD1	TRBV7-8
CASSIGIGTRFTYEQYF	TGTGCCAGTAGTATAGGAATAGGGACTAGGTTCACCTACGAGCAGTACTTC	TRBJ2-7	NA	TRBD2	TRBV19
CASSFGGGAQYF	TGTGCCAGCAGTTTTGGGGGGGGAGCGCAGTATTTT	TRBJ2-3	NA	TRBD2	TRBV12-3/TRBV12-4
CASKRDSNQPQHF	TGTGCCAGCAAGAGGGATAGCAATCAGCCCCAGCATTTT	TRBJ1-5	NA	NA	TRBV2
CASSSDSLYGYTF	TGTGCCAGCAGCTCAGACAGCCTATATGGCTACACCTTC	TRBJ1-2	NA	NA	TRBV5-4
CASSFGRGTEAFF	TGTGCCAGCAGTTTTGGGAGAGGCACTGAAGCTTTCTTT	TRBJ1-1	NA	NA	TRBV27
CASKTGQEPSYEQYF	TGTGCCAGTAAAACGGGACAGGAGCCTTCCTACGAGCAGTACTTC	TRBJ2-7	NA	TRBD1	TRBV6-5
CASRTFNVFSNSPLHF	TGTGCCAGCAGGACTTTTAATGTGTTTTCGAATTCACCCCTCCACTTT	TRBJ1-6	NA	NA	TRBV6-6
CAWDRDRGYTIYF	TGTGCCTGGGACCGGGACAGGGGATACACCATATATTTT	TRBJ1-3	NA	TRBD1	TRBV30
CASSPTRDRGLNEQFF	TGTGCCAGCTCACCTACCCGGGACAGGGGGCTCAATGAGCAGTTCTTC	TRBJ2-1	once	TRBD1	TRBV18
CASSLRQGAGDTQYF	TGTGCCAGCAGCTTAAGGCAGGGGGCGGGAGATACGCAGTATTTT	TRBJ2-3	NA	TRBD1	TRBV7-3
CASSFPHVGGGTDTQYF	TGTGCCAGCAGTTTTCCCCATGTCGGGGGGGGCACAGATACGCAGTATTTT	TRBJ2-3	NA	TRBD2	TRBV28
CASSSRTGRADTQYF	TGTGCCAGCAGCTCTAGGACAGGGCGGGCAGATACGCAGTATTTT	TRBJ2-3	once	TRBD1	TRBV7-8